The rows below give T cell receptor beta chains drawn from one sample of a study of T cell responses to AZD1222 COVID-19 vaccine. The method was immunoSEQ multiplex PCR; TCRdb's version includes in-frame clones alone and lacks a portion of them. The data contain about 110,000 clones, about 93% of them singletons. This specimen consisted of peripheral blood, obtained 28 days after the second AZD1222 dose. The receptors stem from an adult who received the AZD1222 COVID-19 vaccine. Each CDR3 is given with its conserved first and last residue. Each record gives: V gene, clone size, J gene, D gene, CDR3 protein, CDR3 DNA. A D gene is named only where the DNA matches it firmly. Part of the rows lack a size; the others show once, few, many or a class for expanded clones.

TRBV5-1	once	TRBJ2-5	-	CASSLEGRGTQETQYF	TGCGCCAGCAGCTTGGAAGGGCGGGGGACACAAGAGACCCAGTACTTC
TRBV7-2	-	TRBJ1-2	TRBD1	CASSLGQGVTGYTF	TGTGCCAGCAGCTTAGGGCAGGGGGTGACTGGCTACACCTTC
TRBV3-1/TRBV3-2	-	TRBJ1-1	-	CASSLAGSMNTEAFF	TGTGCCAGCAGCCTGGCGGGCAGCATGAACACTGAAGCTTTCTTT
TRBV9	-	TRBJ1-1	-	CASSVLGDGTEAFF	TGTGCCAGCAGCGTACTGGGCGACGGCACTGAAGCTTTCTTT
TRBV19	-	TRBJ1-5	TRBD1	CASSMGQLNQPQHF	TGTGCCAGTAGTATGGGACAGCTCAATCAGCCCCAGCATTTT
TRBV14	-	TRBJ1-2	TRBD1	CASSQFTGGGGYTF	TGTGCCAGCAGCCAATTCACAGGGGGCGGAGGCTACACCTTC
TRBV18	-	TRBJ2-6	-	CASSPTPSSGANVLTF	TGTGCCAGCTCACCGACACCTAGCTCTGGGGCCAACGTCCTGACTTTC
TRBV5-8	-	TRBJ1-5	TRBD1	CASSPGGEGNQPQHF	TGTGCCAGCAGTCCAGGGGGCGAGGGCAATCAGCCCCAGCATTTT
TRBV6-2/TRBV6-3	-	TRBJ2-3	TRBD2	CASSFDLGTSGTINTDTQYF	TGTGCCAGCAGTTTCGATTTAGGGACTAGCGGGACCATTAACACAGATACGCAGTATTTT
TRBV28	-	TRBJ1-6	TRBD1	CASSPGGPNSPLHF	TGTGCCAGCAGTCCAGGGGGGCCTAATTCACCCCTCCACTTT
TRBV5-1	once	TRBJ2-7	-	CASSSDRYEQYF	TGCGCCAGCAGCTCCGATCGGTACGAGCAGTACTTC
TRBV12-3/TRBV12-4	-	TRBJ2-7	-	CASSLAQSYEQYF	TGTGCCAGCAGTTTGGCACAGAGCTACGAGCAGTACTTC
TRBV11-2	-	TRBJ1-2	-	CASSLDPGNYGYTF	TGTGCCAGCAGCTTAGACCCAGGGAACTATGGCTACACCTTC
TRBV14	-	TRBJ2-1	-	CASSQGTHNEQFF	TGTGCCAGCAGCCAAGGGACCCACAATGAGCAGTTCTTC
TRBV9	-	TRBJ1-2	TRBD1	CASSVGGGAIRAHGYTF	TGTGCCAGCAGCGTAGGAGGGGGCGCGATCAGGGCGCATGGCTACACCTTC
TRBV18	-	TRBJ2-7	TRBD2	CASSRTSGGVYEQYF	TGTGCCAGCTCACGGACTAGCGGGGGGGTCTACGAGCAGTACTTC
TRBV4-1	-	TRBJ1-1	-	CASSQSLGRGLAFF	TGCGCCAGCAGCCAATCCCTTGGGAGGGGATTAGCTTTCTTT
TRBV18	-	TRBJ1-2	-	CASSPSRNNYGYTF	TGTGCCAGCTCACCGTCCAGGAATAACTATGGCTACACCTTC
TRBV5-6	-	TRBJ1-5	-	CASSSSISTQPQHF	TGTGCCAGCAGCTCATCGATAAGCACTCAGCCCCAGCATTTT
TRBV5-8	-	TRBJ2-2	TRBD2	CASSPGLAGAGELFF	TGTGCCAGCAGCCCGGGACTAGCGGGGGCCGGGGAGCTGTTTTTT
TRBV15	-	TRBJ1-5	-	CATSRDHISNQPQHF	TGTGCCACCAGCAGAGATCATATCAGCAATCAGCCCCAGCATTTT
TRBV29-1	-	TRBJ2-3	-	CSGLRGDTQYF	TGCAGCGGATTGAGGGGAGATACGCAGTATTTT
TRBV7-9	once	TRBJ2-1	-	CASSLSSRTDNEQFF	TGTGCCAGCAGCTTATCAAGCAGAACCGACAATGAGCAGTTCTTC
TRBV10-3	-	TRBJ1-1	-	CAISGGLNTEAFF	TGTGCCATCAGTGGGGGACTGAACACTGAAGCTTTCTTT
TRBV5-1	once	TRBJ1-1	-	CASSSTQGIAFF	TGCGCCAGCAGCTCCACCCAGGGGATCGCTTTCTTT
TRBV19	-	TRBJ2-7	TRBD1	CASSQRTGEANEQYF	TGTGCCAGTAGTCAACGGACAGGGGAGGCAAACGAGCAGTACTTC
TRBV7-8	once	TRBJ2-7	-	CASSLVTTEQYF	TGTGCCAGCAGCTTAGTGACCACCGAGCAGTACTTC
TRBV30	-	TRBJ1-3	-	CAWSVGGPGNTIYF	TGTGCCTGGAGTGTCGGGGGTCCTGGAAACACCATATATTTT
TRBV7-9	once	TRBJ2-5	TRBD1	CASSARDRAETQYF	TGTGCCAGCAGCGCGCGGGACAGGGCTGAGACCCAGTACTTC
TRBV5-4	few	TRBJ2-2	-	CASSSSGMYTGELFF	TGTGCCAGCAGCTCCTCAGGGATGTACACCGGGGAGCTGTTTTTT
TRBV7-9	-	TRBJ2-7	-	CASSSVSGYEQYF	TGTGCCAGCAGTTCCGTTAGTGGTTACGAGCAGTACTTC
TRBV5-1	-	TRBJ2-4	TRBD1	CASSLARTGFQYF	TGCGCCAGCAGCTTGGCCCGGACAGGTTTTCAGTACTTC
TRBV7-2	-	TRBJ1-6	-	CASSLGVSNSPLHF	TGTGCCAGCAGCCTAGGGGTTTCTAATTCACCCCTCCACTTT
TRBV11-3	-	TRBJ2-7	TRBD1	CASSLGLGQGAWYEQYF	TGTGCCAGCAGCTTAGGACTGGGACAGGGGGCCTGGTACGAGCAGTACTTC
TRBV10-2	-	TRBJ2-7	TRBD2	CASRDYSYEQYF	TGCGCCAGCCGGGACTATTCCTACGAGCAGTACTTC
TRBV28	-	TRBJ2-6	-	CASGRAGANVLTF	TGTGCCAGCGGGCGTGCTGGGGCCAACGTCCTGACTTTC
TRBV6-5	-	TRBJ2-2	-	CASSPRSRGELFF	TGTGCCAGCAGTCCCAGGAGTCGAGGGGAGCTGTTTTTT
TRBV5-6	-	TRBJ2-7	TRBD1	CASSPLGQGDRDF	TGTGCCAGCAGCCCCCTTGGACAGGGCGACAGGGACTTC
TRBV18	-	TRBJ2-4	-	CASSPSAGAKNIQYF	TGTGCCAGCTCACCCTCGGCGGGAGCCAAAAACATTCAGTACTTC
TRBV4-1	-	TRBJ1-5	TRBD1	CASSDVAGGYQPQHF	TGCGCCAGCAGCGACGTGGCAGGGGGGTATCAGCCCCAGCATTTT
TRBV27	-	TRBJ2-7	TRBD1	CASSPKYRGPYEQYF	TGTGCCAGCAGTCCCAAGTACAGGGGCCCCTACGAGCAGTACTTC
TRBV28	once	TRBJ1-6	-	CASSLAVNSPLHF	TGTGCCAGCAGTTTGGCCGTTAATTCACCCCTCCACTTT
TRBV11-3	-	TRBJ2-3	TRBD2	CASSLDSGSFGTDTQYF	TGTGCCAGCAGCTTGGACAGCGGGAGCTTTGGGACAGATACGCAGTATTTT
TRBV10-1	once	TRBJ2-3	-	CASSHTGGPDTQYF	TGCGCCAGCAGTCACACCGGGGGCCCGGATACGCAGTATTTT
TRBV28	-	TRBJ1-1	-	CASSFGGVNTEAFF	TGTGCCAGCAGTTTCGGGGGGGTGAACACTGAAGCTTTCTTT
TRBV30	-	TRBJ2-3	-	CAWSVGGGPTDTQYF	TGTGCCTGGAGTGTAGGGGGAGGGCCGACAGATACGCAGTATTTT
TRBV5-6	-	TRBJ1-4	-	CASSLLGTAVNEKLFF	TGTGCCAGCAGCTTGCTGGGGACGGCTGTTAATGAAAAACTGTTTTTT
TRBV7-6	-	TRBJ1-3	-	CASSPGSGRQSRNTIYF	TGTGCCAGCAGCCCAGGGAGCGGGCGCCAGAGTCGAAACACCATATATTTT
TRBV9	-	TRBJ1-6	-	CASSEGGREVSPLHF	TGTGCCAGCAGCGAGGGGGGCAGGGAGGTTTCACCCCTCCACTTT
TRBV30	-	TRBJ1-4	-	CAWSGYFGGPTGTNEKLFF	TGTGCCTGGAGTGGCTATTTCGGGGGACCGACTGGGACTAATGAAAAACTGTTTTTT
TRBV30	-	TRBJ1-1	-	CAWSNTWDTEAFF	TGTGCCTGGAGTAATACGTGGGACACTGAAGCTTTCTTT
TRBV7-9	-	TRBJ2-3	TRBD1	CASSPPGGFTDTQYF	TGTGCCAGCAGCCCTCCAGGGGGTTTCACAGATACGCAGTATTTT
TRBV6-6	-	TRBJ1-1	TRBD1	CASSPQGTEAFF	TGTGCCAGCAGTCCACAGGGGACTGAAGCTTTCTTT
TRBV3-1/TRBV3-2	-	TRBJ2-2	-	CASSQQGNGELFF	TGTGCCAGCAGCCAACAAGGAAACGGGGAGCTGTTTTTT